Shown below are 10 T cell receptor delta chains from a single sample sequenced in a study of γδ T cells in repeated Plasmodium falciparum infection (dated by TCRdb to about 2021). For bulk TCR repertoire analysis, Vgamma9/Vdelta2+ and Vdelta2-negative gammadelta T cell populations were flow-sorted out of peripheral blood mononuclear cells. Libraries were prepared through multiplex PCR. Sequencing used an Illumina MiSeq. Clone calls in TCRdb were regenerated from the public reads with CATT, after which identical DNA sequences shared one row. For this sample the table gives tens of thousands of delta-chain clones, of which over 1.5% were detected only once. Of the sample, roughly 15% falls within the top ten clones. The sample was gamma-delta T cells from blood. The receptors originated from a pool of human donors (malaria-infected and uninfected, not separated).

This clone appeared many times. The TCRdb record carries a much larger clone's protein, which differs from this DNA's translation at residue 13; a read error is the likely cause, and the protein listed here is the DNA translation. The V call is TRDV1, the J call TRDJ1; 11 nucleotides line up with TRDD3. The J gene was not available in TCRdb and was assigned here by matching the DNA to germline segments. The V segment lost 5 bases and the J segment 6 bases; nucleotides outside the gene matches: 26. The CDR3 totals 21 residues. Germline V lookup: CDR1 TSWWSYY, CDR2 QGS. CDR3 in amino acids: CALGHTMEYWGISCPVHKLIF. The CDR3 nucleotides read TGTGCTCTTGGGCATACGATGGAGTACTGGGGGATATCCTGCCCTGTTCATAAACTCATCTTT.

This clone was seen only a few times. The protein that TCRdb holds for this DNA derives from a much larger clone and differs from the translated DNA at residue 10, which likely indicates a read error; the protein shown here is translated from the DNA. CDR3 protein: CALGEFIPTAPPYRGGTTDKLIF. CDR3 coding DNA: TGTGCTCTTGGGGAATTTATCCCTACTGCCCCCCCCTACCGTGGGGGCACAACCGATAAACTCATCTTT. The chain recombines TRDV1 with TRDJ1; D might be TRDD3 (6 bases). Assignment of the J gene here rests on matching the DNA to germline, because TCRdb gives none. There are 23 residues in the CDR3. V lost 2 bases and J lost 2, with 36 bases in between. Germline values: CDR1 TSWWSYY, CDR2 QGS.

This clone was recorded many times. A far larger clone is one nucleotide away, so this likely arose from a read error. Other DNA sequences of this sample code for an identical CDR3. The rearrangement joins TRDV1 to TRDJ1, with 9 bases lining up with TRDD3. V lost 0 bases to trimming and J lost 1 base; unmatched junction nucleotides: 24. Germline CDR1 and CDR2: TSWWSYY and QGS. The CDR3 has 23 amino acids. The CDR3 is CALGELDLLWGIVPPLSTDKLIF. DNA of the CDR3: TGTGCTCTTGGGGAACTTGACCTACTCTGGGGGATCGTACCCCCTTTGTCCACCGATAAACTCATCTTT.

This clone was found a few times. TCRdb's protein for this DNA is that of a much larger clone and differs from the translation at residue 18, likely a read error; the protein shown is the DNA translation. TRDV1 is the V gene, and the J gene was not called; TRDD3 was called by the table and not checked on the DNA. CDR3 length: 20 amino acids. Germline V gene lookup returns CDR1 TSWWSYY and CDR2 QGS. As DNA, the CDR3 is TGTGCTCTTGGGGAACTAGTCTTCTGGAACTACTGGGGGATCCCCGATAAACACATCTTT. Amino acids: CALGELVFWNYWGIPDKHIF.

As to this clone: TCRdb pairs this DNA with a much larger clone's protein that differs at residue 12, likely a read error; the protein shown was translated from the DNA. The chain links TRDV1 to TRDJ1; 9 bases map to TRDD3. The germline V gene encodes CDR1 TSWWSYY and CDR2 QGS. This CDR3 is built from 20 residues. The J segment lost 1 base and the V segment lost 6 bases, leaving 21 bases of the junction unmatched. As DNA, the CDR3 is TGTGCTCTTGGTGACTACCACAATTACTGGGGGACGTATTCCACCGATAAACTCATCTTT. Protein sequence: CALGDYHNYWGTYSTDKLIF.

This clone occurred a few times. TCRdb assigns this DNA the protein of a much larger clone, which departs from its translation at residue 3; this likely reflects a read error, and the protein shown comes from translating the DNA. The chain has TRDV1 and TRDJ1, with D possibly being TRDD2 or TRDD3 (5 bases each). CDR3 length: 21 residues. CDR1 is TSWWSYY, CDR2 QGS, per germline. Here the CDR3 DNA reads TGTGCTTTTGGGGAACTCAAACCTTGCCGATTGATCCTAAAGTACACCGATAAACTCATCTTT. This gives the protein CAFGELKPCRLILKYTDKLIF.

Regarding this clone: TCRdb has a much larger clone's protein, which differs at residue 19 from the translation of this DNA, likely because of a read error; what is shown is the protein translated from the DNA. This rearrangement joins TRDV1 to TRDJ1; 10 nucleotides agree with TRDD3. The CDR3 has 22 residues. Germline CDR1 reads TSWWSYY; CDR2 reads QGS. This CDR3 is CALGKGFFLWGWGILDTDELIF. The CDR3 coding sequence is TGTGCTCTTGGGAAGGGGTTCTTCCTATGGGGTTGGGGGATACTAGACACCGATGAACTCATCTTT.

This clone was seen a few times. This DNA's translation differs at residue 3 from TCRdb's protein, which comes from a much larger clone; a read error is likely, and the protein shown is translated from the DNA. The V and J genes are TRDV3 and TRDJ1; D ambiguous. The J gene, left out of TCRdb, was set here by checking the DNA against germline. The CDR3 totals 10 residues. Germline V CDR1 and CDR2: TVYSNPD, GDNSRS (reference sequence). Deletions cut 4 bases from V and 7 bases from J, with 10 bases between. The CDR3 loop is CASRLSKLIF. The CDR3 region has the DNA TGTGCCTCTCGATTGAGTAAACTCATCTTT.

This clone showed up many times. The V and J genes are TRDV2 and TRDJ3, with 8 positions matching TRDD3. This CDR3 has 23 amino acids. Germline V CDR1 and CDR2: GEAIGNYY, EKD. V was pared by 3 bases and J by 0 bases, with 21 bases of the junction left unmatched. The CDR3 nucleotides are TGTGCCTGTGACTCCCCTGAGGGGGACCTACTGGGGGTCCCCTCCTGGGACACCCGACAGATGTTTTTC. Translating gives CACDSPEGDLLGVPSWDTRQMFF.

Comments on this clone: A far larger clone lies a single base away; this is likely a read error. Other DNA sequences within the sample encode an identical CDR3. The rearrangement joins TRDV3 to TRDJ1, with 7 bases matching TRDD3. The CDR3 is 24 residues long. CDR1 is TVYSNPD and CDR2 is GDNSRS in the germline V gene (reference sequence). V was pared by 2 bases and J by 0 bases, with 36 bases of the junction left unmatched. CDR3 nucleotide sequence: TGTGCCTTTCGGAAACCAAAATACGTCCATTATGGAGGATACGGTAGAACAAACACCGATAAACTCATCTTT. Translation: CAFRKPKYVHYGGYGRTNTDKLIF.